This T cell receptor (beta chain) was identified in a study of shared clonotypes between healthy human individuals (dated by TCRdb to about 2020). Turning to the overall study: The cohort included three men and a couple of women between 18 and 49 years of age. Leukapheresis yielded between about 0.94 and 10 billion PBMCs per donor. Libraries were prepared and TCR repertoires were sequenced by different laboratories using diverse techniques, in order to increase sequencing depth and limit assay-specific biases. To estimate repertoire size and how much clonotype sharing occurs between individuals, the study deeply sequenced the blood TCR repertoires of several healthy adults. For each donor, three plates each were used for CD4 naive and CD4 memory, two plates were used for CD8 naive, and one plate was used for CD8 memory. Findings and caveats that apply to the study as a whole: Because the study included a small number of donors, the genetic and exposure-history diversity represented was limited. Compared with non-shared clonotypes, the clonotypes found in all four sorted-subset donors had higher generation probabilities. Incomplete sequencing was indicated by rarefaction of sorted-subset datasets, despite the large sequencing depth. Across four donors, roughly 5.4% of naive CD4, 3% to 4% of naive CD8, under 2.5% of memory CD4, and 0.4% of memory CD8 clonotypes were shared. Sampling was limited to blood, and TCR repertoires in tissue likely differ from TCR repertoires in blood. Naive subsets generally had larger estimated clonotype richness than memory subsets did. Based on pairwise subsampling, the degree of clonotype sharing among donors was expected to be affected by sequencing depth.

Trimming leaves V shorter by 5 bases and J shorter by 5 bases, with the junction holding 9 bases beyond the gene matches. CDR1 and CDR2 (LGHNT, FRNRAP) derive from the germline V gene. Taken from cysteine to phenylalanine, the CDR3 has 16 residues. Only the CDR3 portion is preserved as DNA: 48 bases, with reading frame beginning at the first base. On this clone itself: There is no known antigen for this receptor. Per-nucleotide qualities are absent, and no much larger clonotype sits a single base away.

Donors were healthy HIV-negative adults with no recently reported acute infections or vaccinations. Every donor was a Caucasian adult living in Nashville, Tennessee, USA. CD4+ T cells were enriched through magnetic negative selection, after which naive cells were positively selected on CD45RA and the remaining negative fraction served as the memory subset. After blood collection by leukapheresis, PBMCs were isolated using Ficoll-Histopaque density gradient centrifugation and then cryopreserved in the vapor phase of liquid nitrogen. Analytical flow cytometry was used to check the purity and quantity of every magnetically sorted T cell population. Each sorted fraction had its genomic DNA isolated and then quantified by UV absorbance on a Nanodrop 2000c. TCR CDR3 regions were amplified from genomic DNA by multiplex PCR using the deep immunoSEQ assay. Extracted genomic DNA from each cell subset was spread evenly across all wells of several immunoSEQ 96-well plates, with each plate serving as a replicate. Each replicate PCR for sorted subsets received approximately 220 ng genomic DNA, equal to roughly 29,000 T cell genomes. The purified libraries were quantified using a Qubit 3.0 fluorometer, sized with a Bioanalyzer 2100, and then quantified again using the KAPA Library Quantification kit. A separate single-read 150-cycle Illumina NextSeq 550 flow cell was used to sequence each immunoSEQ 96-well plate. As for the original processing: Because the immunoSEQ output included only junctional sequences and no quality scores, the filtering could not be the same as the filtering used for full-length reads. To assign V/J genes and CDR3, sequences were annotated using PyIR, a Python wrapper for IgBLAST v1.9, with IMGT germline references. Reads were removed for weak V/J assignments (E-value above 1e-6), missing CDR3, stop codons, out-of-frame junctions, or ambiguous translated residues. V3J clonotypes were defined by identical inferred V gene, J gene, and CDR3 amino acid sequence. Percentage overlap between repertoires was computed as shared unique clonotypes divided by the size of the smaller repertoire. Three approaches were used to assess repertoire richness: RTK rarefaction, the Chao1 estimator, and Recon v2.1 estimates of unobserved clonotypes. For all TCRbeta clonotypes obtained by the gDNA method from a handful of donors, generation probabilities were computed with OLGA. TCRdb provides this immuneACCESS table in a form limited to in-frame rearrangements. Some clones are lacking; in checked studies, under half of them reflect an unresolved V gene, and why the rest are absent is not known. From that table come the V and J calls and clone size; the DNA was used to work out D and trimming. The sample table lists 1,500,000 or so clones, roughly 96% of them with a count of one. Approximately 1.1% of the sample goes to the ten largest clones.

The specimen was naive CD4+ T cells sorted from blood. In light of the paper, this sample's cell subset or site label describes: CD45RA+ positively selected. The receptor chain draws on TRBV12-5 and TRBJ2-5; TRBD2 lines up with 12 middle nucleotides. This clonotype was sampled from a man aged 25-40 years in good health. The bases read TGTGCTAGTGGTCTCGGGACTAGCGGGCTTTCGGAGACCCAGTACTTC. This sequence encodes CASGLGTSGLSETQYF.